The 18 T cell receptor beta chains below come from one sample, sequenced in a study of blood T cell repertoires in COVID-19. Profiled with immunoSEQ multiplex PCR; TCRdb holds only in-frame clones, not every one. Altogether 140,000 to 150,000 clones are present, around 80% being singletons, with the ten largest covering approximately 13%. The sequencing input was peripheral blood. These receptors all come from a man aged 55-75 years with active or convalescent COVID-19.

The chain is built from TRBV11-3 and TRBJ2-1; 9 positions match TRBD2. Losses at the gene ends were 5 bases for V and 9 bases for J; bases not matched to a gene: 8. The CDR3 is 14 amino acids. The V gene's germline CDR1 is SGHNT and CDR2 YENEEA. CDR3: CASSVIAGDSEQFF. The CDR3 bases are TGTGCCAGCAGCGTAATAGCGGGAGACAGTGAGCAGTTCTTC.

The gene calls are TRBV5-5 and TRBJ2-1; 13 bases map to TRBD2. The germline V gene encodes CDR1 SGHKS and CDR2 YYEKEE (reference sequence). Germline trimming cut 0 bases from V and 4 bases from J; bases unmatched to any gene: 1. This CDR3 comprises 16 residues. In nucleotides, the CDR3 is TGTGCCAGCAGCTTGGGACTAGCGGGAGGTTACAATGAGCAGTTCTTC. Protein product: CASSLGLAGGYNEQFF.

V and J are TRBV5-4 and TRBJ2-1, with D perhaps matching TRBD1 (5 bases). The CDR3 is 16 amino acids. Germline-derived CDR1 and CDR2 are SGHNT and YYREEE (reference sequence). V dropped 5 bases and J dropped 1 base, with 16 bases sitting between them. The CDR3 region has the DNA TGTGCCAGCAGTCGGGCCGCTAAGGGGTCCTACAATGAGCAGTTCTTC. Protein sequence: CASSRAAKGSYNEQFF.

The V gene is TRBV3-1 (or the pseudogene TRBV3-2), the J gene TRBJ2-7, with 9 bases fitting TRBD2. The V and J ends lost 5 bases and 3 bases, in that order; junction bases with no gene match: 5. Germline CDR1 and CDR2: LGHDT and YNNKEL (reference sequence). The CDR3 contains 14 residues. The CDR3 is CASSAGGTSYEQYF. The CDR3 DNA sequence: TGTGCCAGCAGCGCGGGGGGGACTAGCTACGAGCAGTACTTC.

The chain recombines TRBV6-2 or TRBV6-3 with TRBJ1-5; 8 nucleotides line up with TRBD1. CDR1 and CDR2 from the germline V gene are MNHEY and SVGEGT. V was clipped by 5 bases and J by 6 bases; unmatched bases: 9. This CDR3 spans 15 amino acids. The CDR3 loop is CASSRTGLVGQPQHF. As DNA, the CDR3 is TGTGCCAGCAGTAGGACAGGGCTGGTGGGTCAGCCCCAGCATTTT.

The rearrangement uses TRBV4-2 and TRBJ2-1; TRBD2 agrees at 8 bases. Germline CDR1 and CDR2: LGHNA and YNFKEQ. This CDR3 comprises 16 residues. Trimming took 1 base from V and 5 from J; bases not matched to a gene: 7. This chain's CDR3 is CASSQVVSGGHNEQFF. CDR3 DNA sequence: TGTGCCAGCAGCCAAGTAGTAAGCGGGGGTCACAATGAGCAGTTCTTC.

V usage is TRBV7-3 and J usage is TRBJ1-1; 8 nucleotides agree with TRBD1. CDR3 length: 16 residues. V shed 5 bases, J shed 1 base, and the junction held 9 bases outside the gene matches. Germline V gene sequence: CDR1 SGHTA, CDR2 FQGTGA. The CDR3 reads CASSPAEGTGNTEAFF. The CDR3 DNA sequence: TGTGCCAGCAGCCCTGCGGAGGGGACAGGGAACACTGAAGCTTTCTTT.

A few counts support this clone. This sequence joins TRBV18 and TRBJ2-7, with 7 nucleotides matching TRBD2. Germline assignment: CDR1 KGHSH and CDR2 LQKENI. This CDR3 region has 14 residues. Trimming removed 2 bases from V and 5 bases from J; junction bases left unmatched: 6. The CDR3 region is CASSPSLAADEQYF. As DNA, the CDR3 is TGTGCCAGCTCACCAAGCCTAGCGGCGGACGAGCAGTACTTC.

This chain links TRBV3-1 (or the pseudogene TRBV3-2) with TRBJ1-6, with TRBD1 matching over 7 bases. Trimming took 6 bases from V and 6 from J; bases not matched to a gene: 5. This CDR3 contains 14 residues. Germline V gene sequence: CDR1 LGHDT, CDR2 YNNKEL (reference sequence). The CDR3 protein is CASSRQGFNSPLHF. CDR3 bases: TGTGCCAGCAGTCGACAGGGTTTTAATTCACCCCTCCACTTT.

CDR3 coding DNA: TGTGCCAGCAGTTACGATAGCGGCTCCTACGAGCAGTACTTC. It encodes CASSYDSGSYEQYF. The chain carries TRBV6-5 and TRBJ2-7; a possible D gene is TRBD2 (6 bases). The CDR3 sequence is 14 residues long. V lost 2 bases and J lost 0, with 8 bases in between. CDR1 MNHEY and CDR2 SVGAGI come from the germline V gene.

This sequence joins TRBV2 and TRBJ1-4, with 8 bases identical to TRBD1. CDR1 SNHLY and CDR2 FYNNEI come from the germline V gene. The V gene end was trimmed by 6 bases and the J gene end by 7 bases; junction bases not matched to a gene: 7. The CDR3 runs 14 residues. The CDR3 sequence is CASRRTGKFEKLFF. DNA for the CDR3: TGTGCCAGCAGGAGGACAGGGAAGTTTGAAAAACTGTTTTTT.

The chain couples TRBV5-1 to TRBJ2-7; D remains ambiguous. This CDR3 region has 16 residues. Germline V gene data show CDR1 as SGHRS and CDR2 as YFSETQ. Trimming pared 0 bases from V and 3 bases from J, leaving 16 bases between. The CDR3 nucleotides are TGCGCCAGCAGCTTGGCGACGGGTCCCACCCGCTACGAGCAGTACTTC. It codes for CASSLATGPTRYEQYF.

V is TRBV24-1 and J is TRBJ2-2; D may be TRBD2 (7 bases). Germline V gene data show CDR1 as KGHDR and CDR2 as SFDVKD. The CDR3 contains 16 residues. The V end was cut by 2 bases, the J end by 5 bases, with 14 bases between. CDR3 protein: CATSDSRGAITGELFF. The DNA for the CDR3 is TGTGCCACCAGTGATTCCCGGGGGGCTATAACCGGGGAGCTGTTTTTT.

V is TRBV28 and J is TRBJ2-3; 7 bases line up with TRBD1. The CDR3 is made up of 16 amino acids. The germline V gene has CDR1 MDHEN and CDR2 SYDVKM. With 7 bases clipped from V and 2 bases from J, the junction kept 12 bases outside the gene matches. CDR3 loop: CASNPGTAGFTDTQYF. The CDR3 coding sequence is TGTGCCAGCAATCCCGGGACAGCTGGGTTCACAGATACGCAGTATTTT.

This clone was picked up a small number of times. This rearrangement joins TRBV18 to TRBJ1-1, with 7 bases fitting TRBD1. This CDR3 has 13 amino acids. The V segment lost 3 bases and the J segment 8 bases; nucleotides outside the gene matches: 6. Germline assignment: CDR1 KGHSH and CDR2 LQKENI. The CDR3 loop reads CASSPLRTGEAFF. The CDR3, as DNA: TGTGCCAGCTCACCCCTGAGGACAGGAGAAGCTTTCTTT.

Written as DNA, the CDR3 is TGTGCCAGCAGCTTAGCGGTGAAGAACACTGAAGCTTTCTTT. Residues: CASSLAVKNTEAFF. V gene TRBV7-3 combines with J gene TRBJ1-1; D is unclear. The germline V gene has CDR1 SGHTA and CDR2 FQGTGA. V lost 2 bases, J lost 1 base, and 8 bases lay in between. The CDR3 length is 14 residues.

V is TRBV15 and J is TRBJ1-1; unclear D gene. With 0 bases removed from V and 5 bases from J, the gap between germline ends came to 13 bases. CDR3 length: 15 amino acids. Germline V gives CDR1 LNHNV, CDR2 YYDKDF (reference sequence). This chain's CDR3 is CATSRDRNSRTEAFF. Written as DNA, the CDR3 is TGTGCCACCAGCAGAGATCGGAACAGCCGGACTGAAGCTTTCTTT.

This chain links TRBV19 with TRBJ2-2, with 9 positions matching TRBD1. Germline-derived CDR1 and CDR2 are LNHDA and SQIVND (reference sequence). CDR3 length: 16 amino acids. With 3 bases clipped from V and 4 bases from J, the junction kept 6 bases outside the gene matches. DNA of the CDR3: TGTGCCAGTAGTATGCTGGGACAGGGAGTCACCGGGGAGCTGTTTTTT. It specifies CASSMLGQGVTGELFF.